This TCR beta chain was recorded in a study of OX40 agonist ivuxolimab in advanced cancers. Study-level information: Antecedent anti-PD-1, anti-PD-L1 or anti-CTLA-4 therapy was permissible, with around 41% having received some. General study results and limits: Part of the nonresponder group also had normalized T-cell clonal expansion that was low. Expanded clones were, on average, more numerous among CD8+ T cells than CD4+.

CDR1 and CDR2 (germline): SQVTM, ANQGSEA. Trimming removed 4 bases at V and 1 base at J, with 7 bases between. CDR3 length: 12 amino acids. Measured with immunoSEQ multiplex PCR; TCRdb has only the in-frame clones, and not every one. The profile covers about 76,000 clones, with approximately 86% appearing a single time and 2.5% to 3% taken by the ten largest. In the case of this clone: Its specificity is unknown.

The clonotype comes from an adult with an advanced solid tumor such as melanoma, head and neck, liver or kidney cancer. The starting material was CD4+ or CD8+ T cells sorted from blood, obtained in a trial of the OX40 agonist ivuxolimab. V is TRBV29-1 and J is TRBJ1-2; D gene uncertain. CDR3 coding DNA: TGCAGCGTTGGTTACGATAACTATGGCTACACCTTC. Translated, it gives CSVGYDNYGYTF.